The entry below gives a single T cell receptor beta chain sequence along with its context. Its antigen has not been determined. Base qualities are missing; no much larger clone stands one base away. The CDR3 has 16 amino acids, counting the end cysteine and phenylalanine. Only CDR3 DNA remains: 48 bases, in frame from the first base. V is trimmed back by 0 bases and J by 2 bases, and the junction contains 4 bases that no gene match accounts for. CDR1 and CDR2 were assigned from the germline V gene as SGDLS and YYNGEE. The data originate from a study of T cells in tuberculosis (dated by TCRdb to 2017 to 2018). Background for the entire study: In the study, CD1B tetramers and high-throughput TCR immunosequencing were combined to characterize T cells specific for the mycobacterial lipid antigen glucose monomycolate (GMM). A South African clinical cohort compared IGRA-negative adolescents, IGRA-positive adolescents with latent tuberculosis and adults with active tuberculosis, approximately ten per group. The research as a whole found: With the diverse GMM-specific repertoire as input, a classifier achieved more than 85% accuracy (AUROC 0.75 to 0.95), whereas GEM motif frequencies as input gave approximately 74% accuracy. Compared with IGRA-negative controls, TCR-alpha repertoires from active tuberculosis had smaller mean NN-distances to GMM-specific TCRs, which suggests that these TCRs underwent clonal expansion. Clinical samples were selected based on which cryopreserved specimens were available, and the active tuberculosis cases were adults whereas the controls were adolescents. Smaller NN-distances were partly driven by shorter CDR3-alpha lengths in active tuberculosis patients, and statistical significance was not reached for the TCR-beta difference.

The immunoSEQ multiplex PCR assay was used to generate TCR libraries, with TCR-beta and/or TCR-alpha/delta assays applied to each sample. The amplified TCR libraries were sequenced using the Illumina high-throughput platform. As for the authors' bioinformatics: Clustering and dimensionality reduction relied on pairwise TCRdist distances among GMM-specific receptors from T cells that were either sorted ex vivo or expanded in vitro. Each clinical repertoire was assigned a mean NN-distance score, defined as the average TCRdist to the nearest 10% of tetramer-positive reference sequences. To compute GEM TCR motif frequency, the fraction of unique TCRs matching known GEM sequences by V/J usage and CDR3 length was calculated. Linear discriminant analysis with leave-one-out cross-validation, implemented in scikit-learn, was used to classify active tuberculosis. Entries here come from immuneACCESS through TCRdb and include only in-frame sequences with V and J called. Some clones fail to appear in such tables; in the studies checked, an unresolved V gene covers under half of the shortfall, and the cause of the remainder is unknown. The DNA was the basis for D and trimming; V, J and clone size are from that table. Recorded for this sample are about 40,000 clones; 94% of them occurred a single time. Together, the top ten hold around 10% of the sample.

At study entry, adolescents were screened for latent tuberculosis infection by tuberculin skin test and QuantiFERON-TB GOLD In-Tube IGRA. Immunosequencing was performed on unsorted cryopreserved PBMC, with 95,000 to 100,000 T cells per clinical donor covered on average. Eleven high schools in the Worcester region of the Western Cape, South Africa, served as enrollment sites for adolescents aged 12 to 18 years. Approximately ten M. tuberculosis-infected adolescents and around 10 uninfected adolescents, matched for age and sex, were selected. PBMC from adolescents were isolated by density centrifugation from freshly drawn heparinized blood and then cryopreserved.

This sequence was found in a donor aged 10 to 29 with latent tuberculosis or without tuberculosis infection. Some clones in this sample may be carry-over from other donors' samples. The chain was built from TRBV9 and TRBJ2-3, with 9 bases in between that match TRBD2. Input material: PBMCs. CDR3 region: CASSVVVAGDTDTQYF. The sequenced DNA: TGTGCCAGCAGCGTAGTGGTAGCGGGGGACACAGATACGCAGTATTTT. This CDR3, with the reference TRBV9 and TRBJ2-3 proteins standing in past its ends, gives the full variable domain DSGVTQTPKHLITATGQRVTLRCSPRSGDLSVYWYQQSLDQGLQFLIQYYNGEERAKGNILERFSAQQFPDLHSELNLSSLELGDSALYFCASSVVVAGDTDTQYFGPGTRLTVL.